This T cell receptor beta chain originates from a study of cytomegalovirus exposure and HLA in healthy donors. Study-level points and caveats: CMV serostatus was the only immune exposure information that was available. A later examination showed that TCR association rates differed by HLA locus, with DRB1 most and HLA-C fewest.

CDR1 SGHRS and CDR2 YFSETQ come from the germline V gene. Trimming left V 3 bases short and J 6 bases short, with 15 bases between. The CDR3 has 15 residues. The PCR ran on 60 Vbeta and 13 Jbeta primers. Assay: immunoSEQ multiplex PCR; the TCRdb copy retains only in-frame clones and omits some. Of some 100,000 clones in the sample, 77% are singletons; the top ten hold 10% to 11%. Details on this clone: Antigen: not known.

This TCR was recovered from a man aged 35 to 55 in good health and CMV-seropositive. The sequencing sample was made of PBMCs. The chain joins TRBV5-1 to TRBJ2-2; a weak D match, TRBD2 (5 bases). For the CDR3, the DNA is TGCGCCAGCAGCTCTAAGCAGACGGGATCCGGGGAGCTGTTTTTT. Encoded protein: CASSSKQTGSGELFF.